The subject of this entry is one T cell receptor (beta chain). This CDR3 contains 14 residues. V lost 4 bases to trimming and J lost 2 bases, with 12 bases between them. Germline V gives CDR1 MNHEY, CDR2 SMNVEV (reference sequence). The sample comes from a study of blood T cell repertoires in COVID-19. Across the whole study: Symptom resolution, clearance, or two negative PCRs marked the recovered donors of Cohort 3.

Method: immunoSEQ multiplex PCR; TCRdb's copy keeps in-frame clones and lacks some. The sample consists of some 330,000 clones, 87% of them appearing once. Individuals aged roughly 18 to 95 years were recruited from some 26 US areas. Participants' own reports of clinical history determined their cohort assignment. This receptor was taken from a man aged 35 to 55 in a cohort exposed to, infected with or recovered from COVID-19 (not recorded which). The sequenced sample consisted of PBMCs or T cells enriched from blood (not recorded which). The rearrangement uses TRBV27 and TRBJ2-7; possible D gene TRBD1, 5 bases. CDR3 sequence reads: CASSSRQSPYEQYF. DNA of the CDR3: TGTGCCAGCAGTTCGCGACAGTCCCCCTACGAGCAGTACTTC.